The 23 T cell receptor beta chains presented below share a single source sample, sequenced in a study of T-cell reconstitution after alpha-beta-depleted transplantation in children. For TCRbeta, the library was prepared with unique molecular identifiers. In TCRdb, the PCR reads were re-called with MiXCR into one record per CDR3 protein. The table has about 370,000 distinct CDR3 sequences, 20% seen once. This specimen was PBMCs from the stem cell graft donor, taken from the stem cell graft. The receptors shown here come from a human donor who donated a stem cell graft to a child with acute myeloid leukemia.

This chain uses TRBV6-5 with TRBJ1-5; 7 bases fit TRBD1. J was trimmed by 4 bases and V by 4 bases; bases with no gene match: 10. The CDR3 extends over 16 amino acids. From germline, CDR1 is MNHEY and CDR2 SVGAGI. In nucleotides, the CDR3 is TGTGCCAGCAGTTCCCGAAGGACAGGAGAGAATCAGCCCCAGCATTTT. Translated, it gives CASSSRRTGENQPQHF.

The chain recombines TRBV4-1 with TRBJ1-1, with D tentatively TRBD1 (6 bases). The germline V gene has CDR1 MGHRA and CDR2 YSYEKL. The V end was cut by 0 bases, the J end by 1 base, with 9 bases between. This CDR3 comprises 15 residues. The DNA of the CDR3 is TGCGCCAGCAGCCAAGATCCACAGGGGAACACTGAAGCTTTCTTT. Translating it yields CASSQDPQGNTEAFF.

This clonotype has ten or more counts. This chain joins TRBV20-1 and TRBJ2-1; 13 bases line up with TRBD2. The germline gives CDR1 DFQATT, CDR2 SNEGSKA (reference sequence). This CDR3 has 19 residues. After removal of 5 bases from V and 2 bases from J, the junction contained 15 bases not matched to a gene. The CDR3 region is CSAPNPRTSGRRTYNEQFF. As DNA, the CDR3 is TGCAGTGCTCCTAATCCACGGACTAGCGGGAGAAGAACCTACAATGAGCAGTTCTTC.

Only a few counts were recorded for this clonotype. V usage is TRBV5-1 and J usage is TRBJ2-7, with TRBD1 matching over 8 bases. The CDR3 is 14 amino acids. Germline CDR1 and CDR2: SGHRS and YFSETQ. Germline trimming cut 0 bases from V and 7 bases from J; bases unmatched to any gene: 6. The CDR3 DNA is TGCGCCAGCAGCTTGGCAGGACAGGGCCGGGAGCAGTACTTC. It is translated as CASSLAGQGREQYF.

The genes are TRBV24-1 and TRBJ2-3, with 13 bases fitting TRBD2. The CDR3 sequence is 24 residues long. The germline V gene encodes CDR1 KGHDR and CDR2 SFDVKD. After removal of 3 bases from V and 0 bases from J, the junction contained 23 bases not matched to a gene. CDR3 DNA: TGTGCCACCAGTGATGAATCGGACCTTGGACTAGCGGGAGATCGGGTACCTAGCACAGATACGCAGTATTTT. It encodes CATSDESDLGLAGDRVPSTDTQYF.

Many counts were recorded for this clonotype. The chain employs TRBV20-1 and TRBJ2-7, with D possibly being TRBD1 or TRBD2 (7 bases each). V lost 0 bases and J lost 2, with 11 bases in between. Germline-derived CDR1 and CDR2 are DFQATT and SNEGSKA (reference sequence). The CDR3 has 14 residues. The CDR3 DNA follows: TGCAGTGCTAGAGATCAGGGGGGGACCTACGAGCAGTACTTC. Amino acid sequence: CSARDQGGTYEQYF.

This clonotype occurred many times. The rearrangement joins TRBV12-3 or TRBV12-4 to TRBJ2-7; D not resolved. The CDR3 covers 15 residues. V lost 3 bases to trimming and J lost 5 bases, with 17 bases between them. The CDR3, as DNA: TGTGCCAGCAGTTTGCCCACGGGCGCCTACGACGAGCAGTACTTC. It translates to CASSLPTGAYDEQYF.

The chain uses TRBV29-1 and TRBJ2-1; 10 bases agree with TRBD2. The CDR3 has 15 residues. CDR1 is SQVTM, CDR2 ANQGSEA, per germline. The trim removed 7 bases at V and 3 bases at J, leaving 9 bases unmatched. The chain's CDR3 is CSAPGLASIYNEQFF. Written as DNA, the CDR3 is TGCAGCGCACCGGGACTAGCGTCAATCTACAATGAGCAGTTCTTC.

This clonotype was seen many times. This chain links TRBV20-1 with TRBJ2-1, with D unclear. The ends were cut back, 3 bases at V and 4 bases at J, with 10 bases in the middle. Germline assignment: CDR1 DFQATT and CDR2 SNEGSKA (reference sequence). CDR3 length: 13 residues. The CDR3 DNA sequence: TGCAGTGCTAGTCTCGGCACGTACAATGAGCAGTTCTTC. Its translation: CSASLGTYNEQFF.

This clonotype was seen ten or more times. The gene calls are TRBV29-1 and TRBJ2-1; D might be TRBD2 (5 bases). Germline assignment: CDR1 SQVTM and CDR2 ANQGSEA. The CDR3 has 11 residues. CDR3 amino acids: CSSRGYNEQFF. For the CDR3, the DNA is TGCAGTTCCAGAGGGTACAATGAGCAGTTCTTC.

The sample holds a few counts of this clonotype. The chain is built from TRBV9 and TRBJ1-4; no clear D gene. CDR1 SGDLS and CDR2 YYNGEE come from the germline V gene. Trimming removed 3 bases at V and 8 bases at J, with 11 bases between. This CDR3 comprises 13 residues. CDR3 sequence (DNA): TGTGCCAGCAGCGCCCTCCTCGGGGAAAAACTGTTTTTT. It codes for CASSALLGEKLFF. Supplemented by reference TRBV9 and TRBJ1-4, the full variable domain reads DSGVTQTPKHLITATGQRVTLRCSPRSGDLSVYWYQQSLDQGLQFLIQYYNGEERAKGNILERFSAQQFPDLHSELNLSSLELGDSALYFCASSALLGEKLFFGSGTQLSVL.

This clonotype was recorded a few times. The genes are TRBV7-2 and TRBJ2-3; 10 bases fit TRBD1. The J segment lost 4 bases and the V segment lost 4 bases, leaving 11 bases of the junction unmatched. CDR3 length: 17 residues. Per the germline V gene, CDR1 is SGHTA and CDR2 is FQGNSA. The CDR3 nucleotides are TGTGCCAGCAGCTCGCCGCGACAGGGGGCGAAGGCAGATACGCAGTATTTT. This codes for CASSSPRQGAKADTQYF. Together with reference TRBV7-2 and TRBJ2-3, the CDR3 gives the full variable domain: GAGVSQSPSNKVTEKGKDVELRCDPISGHTALYWYRQSLGQGLEFLIYFQGNSAPDKSGLPSDRFSAERTGGSVSTLTIQRTQQEDSAVYLCASSSPRQGAKADTQYFGPGTRLTVL.

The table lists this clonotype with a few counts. The CDR3 DNA reads TGCAGTGCCGCGGTCAACAAAGGTGGTACTGAGCAGTTCTTC. Translated: CSAAVNKGGTEQFF. The V gene is TRBV20-1, the J gene TRBJ2-1, with D uncertain. V lost 6 bases and J 9 bases, leaving 21 bases between the germline ends. Germline CDR1 reads DFQATT; CDR2 reads SNEGSKA (reference sequence). The CDR3 runs 14 residues.

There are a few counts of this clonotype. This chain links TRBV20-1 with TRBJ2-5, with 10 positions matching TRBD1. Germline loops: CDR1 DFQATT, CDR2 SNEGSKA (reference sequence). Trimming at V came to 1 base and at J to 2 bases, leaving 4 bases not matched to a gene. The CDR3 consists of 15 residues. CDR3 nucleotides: TGCAGTGCTAGAGGGGGACAGGGGATACAAGAGACCCAGTACTTC. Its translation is CSARGGQGIQETQYF.

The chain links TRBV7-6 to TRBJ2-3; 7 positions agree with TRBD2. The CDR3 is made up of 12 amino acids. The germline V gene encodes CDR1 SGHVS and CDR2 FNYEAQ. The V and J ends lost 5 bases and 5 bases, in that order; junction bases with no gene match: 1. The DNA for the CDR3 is TGTGCCAGCAGCCCTAGCGGAGATACGCAGTATTTT. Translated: CASSPSGDTQYF. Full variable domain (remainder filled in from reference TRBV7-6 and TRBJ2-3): GAGVSQSPRYKVTKRGQDVALRCDPISGHVSLYWYRQALGQGPEFLTYFNYEAQQDKSGLPNDRFSAERPEGSISTLTIQRTEQRDSAMYRCASSPSGDTQYFGPGTRLTVL.

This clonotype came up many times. This chain's CDR3 is CASSHTDSTLTEAFF. CDR3 sequence (DNA): TGCGCCAGCAGCCACACGGACAGCACCCTCACTGAAGCTTTCTTT. V usage is TRBV4-3 and J usage is TRBJ1-1; D is possibly TRBD1 (6 bases). The CDR3 runs 15 residues. Trimming took 3 bases from V and 4 from J, leaving 15 bases between them. Per the germline V gene, CDR1 is LGHNA and CDR2 is YSLEER.

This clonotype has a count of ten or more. The CDR3 protein is CSARGFTSGRPGELFF. The DNA of the CDR3 is TGCAGTGCTAGAGGATTTACTAGCGGGAGACCCGGGGAGCTGTTTTTT. The chain employs TRBV20-1 and TRBJ2-2; TRBD2 matches 11 bases. J lost 6 bases, V lost 1 base, and 7 bases had no gene match. Germline CDR1 reads DFQATT; CDR2 reads SNEGSKA (reference sequence). The CDR3 is 16 residues long.

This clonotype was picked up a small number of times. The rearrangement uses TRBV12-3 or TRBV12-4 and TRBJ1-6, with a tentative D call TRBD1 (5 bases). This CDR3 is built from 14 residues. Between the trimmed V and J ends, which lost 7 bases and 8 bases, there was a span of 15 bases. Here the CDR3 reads CASKAGRRDSPLHF. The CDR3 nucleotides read TGTGCCAGCAAGGCAGGGCGGAGGGATTCACCCCTCCACTTT.

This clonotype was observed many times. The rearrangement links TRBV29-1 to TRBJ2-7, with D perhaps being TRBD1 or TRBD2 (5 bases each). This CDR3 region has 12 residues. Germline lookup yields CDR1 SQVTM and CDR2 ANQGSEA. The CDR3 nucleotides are TGCACCGGACTCCCTGGGGGCTACGAGCAGTACTTC. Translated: CTGLPGGYEQYF.

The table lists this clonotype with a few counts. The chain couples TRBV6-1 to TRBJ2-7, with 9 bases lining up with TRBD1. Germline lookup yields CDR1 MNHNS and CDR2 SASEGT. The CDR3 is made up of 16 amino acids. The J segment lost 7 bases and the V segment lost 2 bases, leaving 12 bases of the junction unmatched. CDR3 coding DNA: TGTGCCAGCAGTGAAAATAAGGGACAGGGATCGCAAGAGCAGTACTTC. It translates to CASSENKGQGSQEQYF.

As DNA, the CDR3 is TGTGCCAGCAGTCTACGGGGGGGATCAGGAAACACCATATATTTT. Encoded protein: CASSLRGGSGNTIYF. The J gene is TRBJ1-3, the V gene TRBV12-3 or TRBV12-4; possibly TRBD1 for D (5 bases). Trimming removed 5 bases at V and 4 bases at J, with 15 bases between. The CDR3 is 15 amino acids.

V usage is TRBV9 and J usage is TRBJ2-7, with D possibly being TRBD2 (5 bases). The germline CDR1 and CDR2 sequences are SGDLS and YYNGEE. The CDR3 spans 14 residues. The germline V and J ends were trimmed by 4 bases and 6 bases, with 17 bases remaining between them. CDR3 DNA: TGTGCCAGCAGCCCAAACCTTCCGGGGTGCGAGCAGTACTTC. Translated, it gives CASSPNLPGCEQYF.

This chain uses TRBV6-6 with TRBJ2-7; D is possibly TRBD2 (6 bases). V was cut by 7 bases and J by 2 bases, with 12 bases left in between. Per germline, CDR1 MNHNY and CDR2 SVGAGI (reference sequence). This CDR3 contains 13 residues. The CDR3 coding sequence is TGTGCCAGCACCGGGAGTACCCCCTACGAGCAGTACTTC. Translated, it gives CASTGSTPYEQYF.